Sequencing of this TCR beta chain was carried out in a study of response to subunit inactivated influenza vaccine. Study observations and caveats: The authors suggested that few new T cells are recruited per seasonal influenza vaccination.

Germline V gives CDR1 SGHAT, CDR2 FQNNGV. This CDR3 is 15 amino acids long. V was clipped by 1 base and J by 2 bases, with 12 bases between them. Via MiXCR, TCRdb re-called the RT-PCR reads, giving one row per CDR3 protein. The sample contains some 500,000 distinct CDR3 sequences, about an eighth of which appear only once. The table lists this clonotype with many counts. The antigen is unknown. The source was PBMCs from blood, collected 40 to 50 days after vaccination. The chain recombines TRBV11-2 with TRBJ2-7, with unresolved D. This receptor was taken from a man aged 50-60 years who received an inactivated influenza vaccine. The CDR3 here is CASSLGGSPTYEQYF. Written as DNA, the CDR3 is TGTGCCAGCAGCTTAGGAGGAAGTCCCACCTACGAGCAGTACTTC.